The 21 T cell receptor beta chains below were found in one sample sequenced in a study of blood T cell repertoires in COVID-19. Repertoires were generated with immunoSEQ multiplex PCR, while TCRdb's copy carries only in-frame clones and drops some. The table lists about 180,000 clones, 84% of them singletons. The sequencing sample was made of peripheral blood. These receptors were obtained from a human donor in a cohort sampled during active COVID-19.

This clone was seen more than once but under ten times. The V and J genes are TRBV5-1 and TRBJ1-2; no clear D. Germline V gene lookup returns CDR1 SGHRS and CDR2 YFSETQ. V gave up 1 base and J gave up 2 bases, with 6 bases separating them. The CDR3 loop spans 13 amino acids. CDR3 in amino acids: CASSLSGNYGYTF. CDR3 nucleotides: TGCGCCAGCAGCTTGTCGGGAAACTATGGCTACACCTTC.

The chain is built from TRBV29-1 and TRBJ1-1, with 7 bases identical to TRBD1. V dropped 4 bases and J dropped 1; count of bases not matched to a gene: 0. The CDR3 loop spans 12 amino acids. Germline V gives CDR1 SQVTM, CDR2 ANQGSEA. The CDR3 reads CSVAGGNTEAFF. CDR3 nucleotide sequence: TGCAGCGTTGCAGGGGGGAACACTGAAGCTTTCTTT.

The chain has TRBV9 and TRBJ2-7, with 9 bases lining up with TRBD1. Germline values: CDR1 SGDLS, CDR2 YYNGEE. The CDR3 totals 16 residues. Trimming removed 4 bases from V and 6 bases from J; junction bases left unmatched: 14. The CDR3 loop is CASSPHIPGTGTEQYF. For the CDR3, the DNA is TGTGCCAGCAGCCCTCACATTCCCGGGACAGGGACCGAGCAGTACTTC.

V usage is TRBV7-8 and J usage is TRBJ2-2; TRBD1 agrees at 7 bases. The germline gives CDR1 SGHVS, CDR2 FQNEAQ. This CDR3 has 15 amino acids. Germline trimming cut 5 bases from V and 1 base from J; bases unmatched to any gene: 4. The CDR3 nucleotides are TGTGCCAGCAGCCCCGGGGACAGGAACACCGGGGAGCTGTTTTTT. This translates into CASSPGDRNTGELFF.

The CDR3 nucleotides are TGTGCCAGCAGCTCAGGGACCTACGAGCAGTACTTC. Protein: CASSSGTYEQYF. V gene TRBV7-8 combines with J gene TRBJ2-7; TRBD1 might be the D (5 bases). The CDR3 is 12 amino acids. V lost 4 bases to trimming and J lost 2 bases, with 6 bases between them. Germline V gene sequence: CDR1 SGHVS, CDR2 FQNEAQ.

V gene TRBV18 combines with J gene TRBJ2-7, with D possibly matching TRBD1 (5 bases). The V gene lost 3 bases and the J gene lost 4 bases, with 16 bases spanning the gap. This CDR3 comprises 15 residues. In germline, CDR1 is KGHSH, CDR2 LQKENI. The DNA for the CDR3 is TGTGCCAGCTCACCTCTCCAGGGTTCCGGATACGAGCAGTACTTC. Protein sequence: CASSPLQGSGYEQYF. Supplemented by reference TRBV18 and TRBJ2-7, the full variable domain reads NAGVMQNPRHLVRRRGQEARLRCSPMKGHSHVYWYRQLPEEGLKFMVYLQKENIIDESGMPKERFSAEFPKEGPSILRIQQVVRGDSAAYFCASSPLQGSGYEQYFGPGTRLTVT.

The chain recombines TRBV28 with TRBJ2-7; D perhaps matches TRBD1 (6 bases). The CDR3 consists of 13 residues. Germline CDR1 and CDR2: MDHEN and SYDVKM. Trimming removed 2 bases at V and 6 bases at J, with 11 bases between. CDR3 sequence reads: CASSLVGGSEQYF. In nucleotides, the CDR3 is TGTGCCAGCAGTTTAGTAGGGGGTAGCGAGCAGTACTTC.

This clone was picked up one time. The chain has TRBV4-1 and TRBJ2-1; tentative D call: TRBD1 (6 bases). CDR1 and CDR2 from the germline V gene are MGHRA and YSYEKL. The CDR3 spans 15 residues. Deletions cut 4 bases from V and 0 bases from J, with 10 bases between. CDR3 region: CASSLGTNSYNEQFF. Here the CDR3 DNA reads TGCGCCAGCAGCCTGGGGACAAACTCCTACAATGAGCAGTTCTTC.

This chain uses TRBV6-5 with TRBJ2-1; possible D gene TRBD1, 6 bases. V was shortened by 2 bases and J by 6 bases, with 14 bases between the two germline ends. The germline V gene has CDR1 MNHEY and CDR2 SVGAGI. This CDR3 region has 15 residues. CDR3 region: CASSYLQGLGNEQFF. Written as DNA, the CDR3 is TGTGCCAGCAGTTACCTACAGGGATTGGGCAATGAGCAGTTCTTC.

The chain combines TRBV19 with TRBJ1-2; 8 bases map to TRBD1. Germline trimming cut 5 bases from V and 2 bases from J; bases unmatched to any gene: 10. The CDR3 length is 16 residues. Germline lookup yields CDR1 LNHDA and CDR2 SQIVND (reference sequence). CDR3 residues: CASSYVPGQVNYGYTF. As DNA, the CDR3 is TGTGCCAGTAGTTACGTTCCGGGACAGGTCAACTATGGCTACACCTTC.

A single count supports this clone. The rearrangement links TRBV25-1 to TRBJ1-1; TRBD1 aligns across 9 bases. The CDR3 contains 15 residues. V was pared by 2 bases and J by 4 bases, with 5 bases of the junction left unmatched. CDR1 and CDR2 (germline): MGHDK, SYGVNS. The DNA for the CDR3 is TGTGCCAGCAGTGAAATCGACAGGGGGAGCACTGAAGCTTTCTTT. Translated: CASSEIDRGSTEAFF.

The gene calls are TRBV7-6 and TRBJ2-1; perhaps TRBD1 as D (7 bases). V was shortened by 5 bases and J by 3 bases, with 20 bases between the two germline ends. The germline gives CDR1 SGHVS, CDR2 FNYEAQ. There are 17 residues in the CDR3. CDR3 DNA sequence: TGTGCCAGCAGCCCAGGGGGAGGAAGCACGGTCTACAATGAGCAGTTCTTC. Translated: CASSPGGGSTVYNEQFF. Variable domain in full (rest from reference TRBV7-6 and TRBJ2-1): GAGVSQSPRYKVTKRGQDVALRCDPISGHVSLYWYRQALGQGPEFLTYFNYEAQQDKSGLPNDRFSAERPEGSISTLTIQRTEQRDSAMYRCASSPGGGSTVYNEQFFGPGTRLTVL.

In nucleotides, the CDR3 is TGCGCCACCTACCAGGGGGACACTGAAGCTTTCTTT. This sequence encodes CATYQGDTEAFF. V usage is TRBV10-2 and J usage is TRBJ1-1, with 7 positions matching TRBD1. Germline CDR1 is WSHSY and CDR2 is SAAADI. The trim removed 10 bases at V and 3 bases at J, leaving 5 bases unmatched. This CDR3 is 12 amino acids long.

V gene TRBV10-3 combines with J gene TRBJ2-7; 7 positions agree with TRBD1. Germline assignment: CDR1 ENHRY and CDR2 SYGVKD. V shed 4 bases, J shed 3 bases, and the junction held 0 bases outside the gene matches. The CDR3 extends over 12 amino acids. The DNA for the CDR3 is TGTGCCATCAGTGCAGGGGGCTACGAGCAGTACTTC. Amino acids: CAISAGGYEQYF.

This clone turned up a few times. This chain joins TRBV3-1 (or the pseudogene TRBV3-2) and TRBJ2-4; 9 bases match TRBD1. The CDR3 extends over 16 amino acids. The V gene end was trimmed by 4 bases and the J gene end by 8 bases; junction bases not matched to a gene: 12. Germline CDR1 and CDR2: LGHDT and YNNKEL (reference sequence). The CDR3, as DNA: TGTGCCAGCAGCCCGCGACCGGGACAGGGATCGTACATTCAGTACTTC. Translating it yields CASSPRPGQGSYIQYF.

V is TRBV9 and J is TRBJ2-1; weak D call: TRBD2 (7 bases). Germline-derived CDR1 and CDR2 are SGDLS and YYNGEE. V was pared by 6 bases and J by 7 bases, with 20 bases between. The CDR3 is 15 amino acids. In nucleotides, the CDR3 is TGTGCCAGCACCTTAGGGGGAGGGACCCAAAATGAGCAGTTCTTC. Amino acids: CASTLGGGTQNEQFF.

The gene calls are TRBV2 and TRBJ1-3; tentative D call: TRBD1 (5 bases). The CDR3 consists of 15 residues. Per the germline V gene, CDR1 is SNHLY and CDR2 is FYNNEI. Trimming pared 8 bases from V and 0 bases from J, leaving 14 bases between. CDR3 loop: CASSSGGDSGNTIYF. Written as DNA, the CDR3 is TGTGCCAGCTCGAGTGGGGGGGACTCTGGAAACACCATATATTTT.

The CDR3 nucleotides are TGTGCCAGTAGTTTACGACACTCTGGGGCCAACGTCCTGACTTTC. Translating gives CASSLRHSGANVLTF. The chain couples TRBV19 to TRBJ2-6; no clear D gene. With 5 bases removed from V and 0 bases from J, the gap between germline ends came to 8 bases. Germline values: CDR1 LNHDA, CDR2 SQIVND (reference sequence). This CDR3 spans 15 amino acids. Based on the CDR3 plus reference TRBV19 and TRBJ2-6, the full variable domain is DGGITQSPKYLFRKEGQNVTLSCEQNLNHDAMYWYRQDPGQGLRLIYYSQIVNDFQKGDIAEGYSVSREKKESFPLTVTSAQKNPTAFYLCASSLRHSGANVLTFGAGSRLTVL.

As for this clone: Other DNA sequences in the sample encode the same CDR3. The V call is TRBV18, the J call TRBJ2-7; D remains ambiguous. Trimming cost V 2 bases and J 1 base, with 6 bases left between them. This CDR3 is 13 amino acids long. Germline CDR1 and CDR2: KGHSH and LQKENI. Written as DNA, the CDR3 is TGTGCCAGCTCACCAGGCGGTTCCTACGAGCAGTACTTC. Its protein is CASSPGGSYEQYF.

The V and J genes are TRBV4-1 and TRBJ2-1, with 7 bases fitting TRBD1. The CDR3 sequence is 16 residues long. Germline V gene lookup returns CDR1 MGHRA and CDR2 YSYEKL. With 3 bases clipped from V and 5 bases from J, the junction kept 10 bases outside the gene matches. In nucleotides, the CDR3 is TGCGCCAGCAGCCACCAGACAGGGTCGGCCAACAATGAGCAGTTCTTC. As protein: CASSHQTGSANNEQFF.

The CDR3 DNA reads TGCGCCAGCAGCTTTTATACAGGGAAGGGCACTGAAGCTTTCTTT. Its protein product is CASSFYTGKGTEAFF. The chain joins TRBV5-1 to TRBJ1-1, with D possibly matching TRBD1 (6 bases). This CDR3 has 15 residues. V was cut by 2 bases and J by 4 bases, with 15 bases left in between. Germline CDR1 reads SGHRS; CDR2 reads YFSETQ.